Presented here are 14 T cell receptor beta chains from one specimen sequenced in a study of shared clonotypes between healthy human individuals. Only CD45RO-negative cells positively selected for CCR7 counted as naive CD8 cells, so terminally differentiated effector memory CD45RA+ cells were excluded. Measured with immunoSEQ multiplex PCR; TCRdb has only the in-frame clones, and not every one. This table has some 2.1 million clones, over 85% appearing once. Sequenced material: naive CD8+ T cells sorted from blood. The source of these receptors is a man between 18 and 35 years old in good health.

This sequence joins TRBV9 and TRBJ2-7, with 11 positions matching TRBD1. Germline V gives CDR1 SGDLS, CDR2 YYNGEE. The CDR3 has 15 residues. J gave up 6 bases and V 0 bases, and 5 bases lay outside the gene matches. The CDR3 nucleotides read TGTGCCAGCAGCGTAGAGTGGGGACAGGGGGTCGAGCAGTACTTC. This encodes CASSVEWGQGVEQYF.

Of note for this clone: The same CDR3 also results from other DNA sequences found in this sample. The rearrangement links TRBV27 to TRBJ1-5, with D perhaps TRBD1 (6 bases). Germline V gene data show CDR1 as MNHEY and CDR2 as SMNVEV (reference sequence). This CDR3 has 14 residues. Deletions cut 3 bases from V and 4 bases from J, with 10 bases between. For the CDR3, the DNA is TGTGCCAGCAGTTTGGCAGGGGCTAATCAGCCCCAGCATTTT. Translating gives CASSLAGANQPQHF.

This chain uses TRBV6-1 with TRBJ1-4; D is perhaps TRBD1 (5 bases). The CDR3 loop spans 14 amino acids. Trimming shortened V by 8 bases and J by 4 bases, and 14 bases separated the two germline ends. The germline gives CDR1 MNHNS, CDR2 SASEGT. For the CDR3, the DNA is TGTGCCAGCGCCAGGGTCTCGGGTAATGAAAAACTGTTTTTT. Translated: CASARVSGNEKLFF.

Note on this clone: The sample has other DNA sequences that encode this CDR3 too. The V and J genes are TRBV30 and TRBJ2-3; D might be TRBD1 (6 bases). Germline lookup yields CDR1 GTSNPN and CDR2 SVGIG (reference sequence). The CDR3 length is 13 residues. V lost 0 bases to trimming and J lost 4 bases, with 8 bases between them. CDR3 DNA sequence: TGTGCCTGGAGTGTAGGGGGTCCAGATACGCAGTATTTT. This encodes CAWSVGGPDTQYF.

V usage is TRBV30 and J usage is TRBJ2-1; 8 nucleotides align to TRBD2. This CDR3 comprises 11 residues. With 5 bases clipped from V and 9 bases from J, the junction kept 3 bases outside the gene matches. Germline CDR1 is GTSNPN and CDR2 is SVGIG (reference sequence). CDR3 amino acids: CAWVSGGEQFF. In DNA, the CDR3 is TGTGCCTGGGTGAGCGGGGGTGAGCAGTTCTTC.

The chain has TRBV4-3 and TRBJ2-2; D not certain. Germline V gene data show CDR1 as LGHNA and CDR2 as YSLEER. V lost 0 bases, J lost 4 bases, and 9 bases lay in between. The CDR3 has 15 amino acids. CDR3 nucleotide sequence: TGCGCCAGCAGCCAAGAGACACGGCTCACCGGGGAGCTGTTTTTT. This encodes CASSQETRLTGELFF.

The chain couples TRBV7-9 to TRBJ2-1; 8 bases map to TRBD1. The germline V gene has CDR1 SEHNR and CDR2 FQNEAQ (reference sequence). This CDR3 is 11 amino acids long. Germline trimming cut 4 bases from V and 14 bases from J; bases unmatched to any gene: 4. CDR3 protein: CASSSTGGEFF. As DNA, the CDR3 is TGTGCCAGCAGCTCAACAGGGGGAGAGTTCTTC. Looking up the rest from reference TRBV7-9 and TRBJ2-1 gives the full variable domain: DTGVSQNPRHKITKRGQNVTFRCDPISEHNRLYWYRQTLGQGPEFLTYFQNEAQLEKSRLLSDRFSAERPKGSFSTLEIQRTEQGDSAMYLCASSSTGGEFFGPGTRLTVL.

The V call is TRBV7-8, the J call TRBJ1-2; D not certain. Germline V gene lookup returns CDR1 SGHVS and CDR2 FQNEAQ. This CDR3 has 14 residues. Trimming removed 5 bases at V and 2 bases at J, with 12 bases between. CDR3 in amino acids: CASSPQTNNYGYTF. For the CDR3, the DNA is TGTGCCAGCAGCCCCCAGACAAACAACTATGGCTACACCTTC.

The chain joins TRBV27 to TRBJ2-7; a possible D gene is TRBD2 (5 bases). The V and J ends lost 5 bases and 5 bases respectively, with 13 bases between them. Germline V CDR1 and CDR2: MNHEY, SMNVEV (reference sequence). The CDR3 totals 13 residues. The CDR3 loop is CASSPSLVNEQYF. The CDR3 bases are TGTGCCAGCAGTCCCTCACTAGTAAACGAGCAGTACTTC.

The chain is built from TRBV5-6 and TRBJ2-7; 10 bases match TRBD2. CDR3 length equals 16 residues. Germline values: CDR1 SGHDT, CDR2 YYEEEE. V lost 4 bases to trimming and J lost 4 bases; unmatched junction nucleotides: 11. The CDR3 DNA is TGTGCCAGCAGCCCCTGGGCTAGCGGGAGTTTGTACGAGCAGTACTTC. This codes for CASSPWASGSLYEQYF. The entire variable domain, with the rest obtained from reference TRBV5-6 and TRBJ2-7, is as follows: DAGVTQSPTHLIKTRGQQVTLRCSPKSGHDTVSWYQQALGQGPQFIFQYYEEEERQRGNFPDRFSGHQFPNYSSELNVNALLLGDSALYLCASSPWASGSLYEQYFGPGTRLTVT.

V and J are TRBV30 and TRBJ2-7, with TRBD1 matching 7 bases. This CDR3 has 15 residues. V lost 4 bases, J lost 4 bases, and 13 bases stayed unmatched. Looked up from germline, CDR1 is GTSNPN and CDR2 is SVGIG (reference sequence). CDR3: CAWNSPEDRRYEQYF. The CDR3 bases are TGTGCCTGGAACTCCCCAGAGGACAGGCGGTACGAGCAGTACTTC.

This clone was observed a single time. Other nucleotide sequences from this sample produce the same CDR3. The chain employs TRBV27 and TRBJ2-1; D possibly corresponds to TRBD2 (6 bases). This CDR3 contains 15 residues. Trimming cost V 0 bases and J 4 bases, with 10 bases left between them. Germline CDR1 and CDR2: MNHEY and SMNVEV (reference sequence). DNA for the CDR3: TGTGCCAGCAGTTTATCGGCGGGGAGTTACAATGAGCAGTTCTTC. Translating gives CASSLSAGSYNEQFF.

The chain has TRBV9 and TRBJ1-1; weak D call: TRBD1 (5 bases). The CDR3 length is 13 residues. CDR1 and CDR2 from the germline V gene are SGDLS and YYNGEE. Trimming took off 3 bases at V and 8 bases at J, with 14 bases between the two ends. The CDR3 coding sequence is TGTGCCAGCAGCGGGGGCCACGCAGGAGAAGCTTTCTTT. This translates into CASSGGHAGEAFF. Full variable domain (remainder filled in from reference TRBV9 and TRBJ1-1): DSGVTQTPKHLITATGQRVTLRCSPRSGDLSVYWYQQSLDQGLQFLIQYYNGEERAKGNILERFSAQQFPDLHSELNLSSLELGDSALYFCASSGGHAGEAFFGQGTRLTVV.

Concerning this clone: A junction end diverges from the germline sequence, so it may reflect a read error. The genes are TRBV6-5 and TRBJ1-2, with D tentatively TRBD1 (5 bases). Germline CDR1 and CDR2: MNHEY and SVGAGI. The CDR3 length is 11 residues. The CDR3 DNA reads TGTGTCAGCGGGGCAGACTATGGCTACACCTTC. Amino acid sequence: CVSGADYGYTF.